These T cell receptor beta chains were read from a single sample in a study of response to subunit inactivated influenza vaccine. TCRdb redid the calling of the RT-PCR reads with MiXCR, one entry per CDR3 protein. The data show hundreds of thousands of distinct CDR3 sequences, around 16% seen once. Sequenced material: PBMCs from blood, taken roughly 12 days after vaccination. All receptors come from a man aged 45-65 years who received an inactivated influenza vaccine. Each CDR3 is given with its conserved first and last residue. A D gene is named only where the DNA matches it firmly. Expanded clones get a size class; other rows say once, few or many, or leave the size out.

J | size | D | V | DNA | CDR3
TRBJ2-2 | many | TRBD1 | TRBV5-1 | TGCGCCAGCAGCGCCGGGACAGCGAACACCGGGGAGCTGTTTTTT | CASSAGTANTGELFF
TRBJ2-3 | - | TRBD2 | TRBV6-2/TRBV6-3 | TGTGCCAGCAGTTCTAAGCTTCAGGCACTAGCGGGGGCCCCGGTGAATACGCAGTATTTT | CASSSKLQALAGAPVNTQYF
TRBJ2-7 | few | - | TRBV5-1 | TGCGCCAGCAGTAGAACAGGGTTCTACGAGCAGTACTTC | CASSRTGFYEQYF
TRBJ2-1 | - | TRBD2 | TRBV27 | TGTGCCAGCAGTTTGGAGAGACTAGCGACCTTCTCCTACAATGAGCAGTTCTTC | CASSLERLATFSYNEQFF
TRBJ2-1 | few | TRBD2 | TRBV12-3/TRBV12-4 | TGTGCCAGCAGTTCGTACCGGACTAGCGGGGGGACGAGCTCCTACAATGAGCAGTTCTTC | CASSSYRTSGGTSSYNEQFF
TRBJ1-2 | few | TRBD1 | TRBV5-1 | TGCGCCAGCAGGGCCGGGACAGGGGCTGGGTATGGCTACACCTTC | CASRAGTGAGYGYTF
TRBJ2-3 | - | TRBD1 | TRBV7-2 | TGTGCCAGCAGCTTAGTAGGGGGGAGACAGGGGGCAGATACGCAGTATTTT | CASSLVGGRQGADTQYF
TRBJ2-2 | few | TRBD2 | TRBV4-3 | TGCGCCAGCAGCCAAGGGGGGGGAAACACCGGGGAGCTGTTTTTT | CASSQGGGNTGELFF
TRBJ2-3 | many | - | TRBV7-8 | TGTGCCAGCAGCCCCAGCGGAGGGGATGGTGGTACGCAGTATTTT | CASSPSGGDGGTQYF
TRBJ2-1 | few | - | TRBV7-2 | TGTGCCAGCAGCCCCGGGACCCCCGTTCGGGAGCAGTTCTTC | CASSPGTPVREQFF
TRBJ2-2 | few | TRBD2 | TRBV11-2 | TGTGCCAGCACGCGGCTTACGGGGGGGCCCGGGGAGCTGTTTTTT | CASTRLTGGPGELFF
TRBJ1-1 | - | - | TRBV27 | TGTGCCAGCAGGAGAGAGGGAAACACTGAAGCTTTCTTT | CASRREGNTEAFF
TRBJ1-6 | few | - | TRBV11-1 | TGTGCCAGCAGCCCGAGGATCCTTAATTCACCCCTCCACTTT | CASSPRILNSPLHF
TRBJ2-7 | - | - | TRBV20-1 | TGCAGTGCCACCCCTCCAGCGGCAACCTACGAGCAGTACTTC | CSATPPAATYEQYF
TRBJ2-1 | - | - | TRBV7-9 | TGTGCCAGCAGCCCGCGGACATCTTCGGGCAATGAGCAGTTCTTC | CASSPRTSSGNEQFF
TRBJ2-1 | few | TRBD1 | TRBV10-3 | TGTGCCGCGATGGGACAGGGGTTCTACAATGAGCAGTTCTTC | CAAMGQGFYNEQFF
TRBJ1-6 | few | - | TRBV6-1 | TGTGCCAGCCACCGGGGCGCGGGGTCACCCCTCCACTTT | CASHRGAGSPLHF
TRBJ2-7 | - | TRBD2 | TRBV20-1 | TGCAGTGCTATAGAAGCGGGAGGTCCCTACCCCTACGAGCAGTACTTC | CSAIEAGGPYPYEQYF
TRBJ2-3 | many | - | TRBV14 | TGTGCCAGCAGCCAAGGGGGCGCAGATACGCAGTATTTT | CASSQGGADTQYF
TRBJ2-2 | - | - | TRBV24-1 | TGTGCCACCAGCAATCCTGGCGGGACGAACACCGGGGAGCTGTTTTTT | CATSNPGGTNTGELFF
TRBJ1-2 | - | TRBD1 | TRBV15 | TGTGCCACCAGCAGAGTAGGGGACAGGCCGGGGGGCTACACCTTC | CATSRVGDRPGGYTF
TRBJ2-1 | - | - | TRBV20-1 | TGCAGTGCCCGTCCGAGCGGGTCATACAATGAGCAGTTCTTC | CSARPSGSYNEQFF
TRBJ1-4 | few | TRBD1 | TRBV6-1 | TGTGCCAGCAGTAGGGGGACAGGGATAAATGAAAAACTGTTTTTT | CASSRGTGINEKLFF
TRBJ2-1 | - | TRBD2 | TRBV6-5 | TGTGCCAGCAGTTACTCAGGCGGGAGGGCCGAAAATGAGCAGTTCTTC | CASSYSGGRAENEQFF
TRBJ2-1 | many | TRBD2 | TRBV12-3/TRBV12-4 | TGCGCCAGCAGCCCAACTAGCGGGGCGTACAATGAGCAGTTCTTC | CASSPTSGAYNEQFF
TRBJ2-7 | - | - | TRBV3-1 | TGTGCCAGCAGCCGCGGACAGCTTAGCTCCTACGAGCAGTACTTC | CASSRGQLSSYEQYF
TRBJ2-7 | - | TRBD1 | TRBV5-1 | TGCGCCAGCAGCTCGACAGGGATGCCCTACGAGCAGTACTTC | CASSSTGMPYEQYF
TRBJ2-4 | - | TRBD1 | TRBV6-5 | TGTGCCAGCAGTTCCTACAGGGGGGAAAACATTCAGTACTTC | CASSSYRGENIQYF